Below are 3 T cell receptor beta chains sequenced from a single sample in a study of blood T cells in healthy people across ages. Through a sample-barcoded 5' primer and a J-beta primer mix, a second PCR was run for roughly 6 to 12 cycles. MiXCR, run by TCRdb on the 5' RACE reads, gives a single entry per CDR3 protein. The table lists around 1.5 million distinct CDR3 sequences, roughly 40% of them singletons, with approximately 7.9% in the top ten. Sequenced: blood. The source is a woman aged 18-35 years in good health.

This clonotype has only a few counts. The chain has TRBV20-1 and TRBJ2-3, with D unclear. The ends were cut back, 0 bases at V and 6 bases at J, with 16 bases in the middle. The CDR3 length is 15 residues. Germline lookup yields CDR1 DFQATT and CDR2 SNEGSKA (reference sequence). Written as DNA, the CDR3 is TGCAGTGCTAGAGATTCTTCCAGGTTCGCGGATACGCAGTATTTT. Translated: CSARDSSRFADTQYF.

This clonotype occurred a few times. The rearrangement links TRBV6-1 to TRBJ2-3; 10 bases match TRBD2. Per the germline V gene, CDR1 is MNHNS and CDR2 is SASEGT. CDR3 length equals 14 residues. V dropped 4 bases and J dropped 5; count of bases not matched to a gene: 3. CDR3 region: CASSGSSGRDTQYF. The CDR3 nucleotides are TGTGCCAGCAGTGGATCTAGCGGGAGAGATACGCAGTATTTT.

This sequence joins TRBV12-3 or TRBV12-4 and TRBJ2-3; no firm D call. Between the trimmed V and J ends, which lost 5 bases and 1 base, there was a span of 10 bases. This CDR3 is built from 14 residues. This chain's CDR3 is CASSVWIRTDTQYF. Written as DNA, the CDR3 is TGTGCCAGCAGTGTATGGATTCGCACAGATACGCAGTATTTT.